This T cell receptor beta chain derives from a study of OX40 agonist ivuxolimab in advanced cancers. About the research overall: Ivuxolimab, which is an agonistic anti-OX40 (CD134) antibody, was administered to the patients.

CDR3 size: 15 residues. Germline values: CDR1 MDHEN, CDR2 SYDVKM. V was shortened by 6 bases and J by 2 bases, with 13 bases between the two germline ends. The repertoire was sequenced with immunoSEQ multiplex PCR; TCRdb's copy has only in-frame clones and lacks some. The data contain about 71,000 clones, 86% of them singletons. The rearrangement joins TRBV28 to TRBJ2-2; D not resolved. The TCR originated in an adult with an advanced solid tumor such as melanoma, head and neck, liver or kidney cancer. The sequences come from CD4+ or CD8+ T cells sorted from blood, collected in a trial of the OX40 agonist ivuxolimab. CDR3 bases: TGTGCCAGCAGCACCGTGGGATTCAACACCGGGGAGCTGTTTTTT. Its translation: CASSTVGFNTGELFF.